The 9 T cell receptor beta chains below were found in one sample sequenced in a study of blood T cell repertoires in COVID-19. The repertoire was sequenced with immunoSEQ multiplex PCR; TCRdb's copy has only in-frame clones and lacks some. This repertoire shows under 300,000 clones, around 83% found once; its top ten account for approximately 3.2%. The sequenced sample was peripheral blood. The receptors shown here come from a woman aged 18 to 35 with acute or convalescent COVID-19.

The chain uses TRBV18 and TRBJ2-1, with 8 bases fitting TRBD2. CDR1 KGHSH and CDR2 LQKENI come from the germline V gene. V gave up 2 bases and J gave up 0 bases; unmatched junction bases: 6. This CDR3 is built from 17 residues. CDR3 DNA sequence: TGTGCCAGCTCACCATTCGGGACTAGGAGCTCCTACAATGAGCAGTTCTTC. Amino acid sequence: CASSPFGTRSSYNEQFF.

The table lists this clone with a count of one. The rearrangement joins TRBV7-9 to TRBJ1-4; D is perhaps TRBD1 (5 bases). CDR1 is SEHNR and CDR2 is FQNEAQ in the germline V gene (reference sequence). The germline V and J ends were trimmed by 2 bases and 4 bases, with 8 bases remaining between them. The CDR3 runs 14 residues. The CDR3 is CASSLTQGNEKLFF. The CDR3 DNA reads as TGTGCCAGCAGCTTAACTCAGGGTAATGAAAAACTGTTTTTT.

The gene calls are TRBV19 and TRBJ2-1; 9 nucleotides line up with TRBD1. Losses at the gene ends were 5 bases for V and 4 bases for J; bases not matched to a gene: 6. Germline CDR1 is LNHDA and CDR2 is SQIVND (reference sequence). This CDR3 comprises 15 residues. CDR3 sequence reads: CASSLRQGGYNEQFF. The CDR3 DNA reads as TGTGCCAGTAGTCTCCGACAGGGGGGGTACAATGAGCAGTTCTTC.

The chain couples TRBV9 to TRBJ2-5; 8 nucleotides match TRBD2. Unmatched junction bases numbered 11, after V lost 5 bases and J lost 5 bases. Germline-derived CDR1 and CDR2 are SGDLS and YYNGEE. The CDR3 extends over 15 amino acids. The CDR3 DNA reads TGTGCCAGCAGTCCCCCGCGGGAGCGGGGGGAGACCCAGTACTTC. Protein: CASSPPRERGETQYF.

The chain carries TRBV28 and TRBJ1-2, with 7 bases aligning to TRBD1. The ends lost 5 bases at V and 2 bases at J; junction bases unmatched: 2. The CDR3 runs 13 residues. The germline gives CDR1 MDHEN, CDR2 SYDVKM. The CDR3 region is CASSETGNYGYTF. Here the CDR3 DNA reads TGTGCCAGCAGTGAGACAGGGAACTATGGCTACACCTTC.

V gene TRBV20-1 combines with J gene TRBJ2-1, with D unclear. V was trimmed by 3 bases and J by 4 bases, leaving 16 bases between them. Germline V gene sequence: CDR1 DFQATT, CDR2 SNEGSKA (reference sequence). The CDR3 spans 15 residues. The CDR3 nucleotides are TGCAGTGCTAGTACGGTGGGCGTGGGTTACAATGAGCAGTTCTTC. It translates to CSASTVGVGYNEQFF.

This clone has more than one count but fewer than ten. CDR3 nucleotide sequence: TGTGCCAGCAGCTTAGTTAGGGAGGGGACCGGGGAGCTGTTTTTT. Its translation: CASSLVREGTGELFF. The chain couples TRBV7-2 to TRBJ2-2; TRBD2 agrees at 7 bases. The ends lost 1 base at V and 5 bases at J; junction bases unmatched: 4. CDR3 length equals 15 residues. Germline-derived CDR1 and CDR2 are SGHTA and FQGNSA.

This chain joins TRBV6-5 and TRBJ2-7, with D maybe TRBD1 (6 bases). Germline values: CDR1 MNHEY, CDR2 SVGAGI. The CDR3 has 13 residues. The V gene lost 2 bases and the J gene lost 2 bases, with 7 bases spanning the gap. CDR3 region: CASSYTGTYEQYF. The CDR3, as DNA: TGTGCCAGCAGTTACACAGGGACCTACGAGCAGTACTTC.

This chain's CDR3 is CASSSRQGAIYEQYF. The CDR3 bases are TGTGCCAGCAGCTCCCGACAGGGGGCTATTTACGAGCAGTACTTC. The rearrangement joins TRBV7-9 to TRBJ2-7; 10 bases line up with TRBD1. The CDR3 has 15 residues. Trimming removed 4 bases from V and 4 bases from J; junction bases left unmatched: 7. Germline loops: CDR1 SEHNR, CDR2 FQNEAQ (reference sequence).